The 29 T cell receptor beta chains below were found in one sample sequenced in a study of Ad26.COV2.S vaccination and SARS-CoV-2 variants. Sequencing was performed with immunoSEQ multiplex PCR; in TCRdb, only in-frame clones are kept and a portion is missing. The profile shows roughly 350,000 clones, around nine tenths of them singletons. Treatment noted: roughly 20 received Ad26.COV2.S at low or high dose, single or two shots; 5 received placebo; per-sample allocation not given. Following the first vaccine or placebo injection, samples were taken on day 63. Here the sequenced sample was peripheral blood, taken in a trial of Ad26.COV2.S vaccine versus placebo. The receptors here all came from a person between 18 and 60 years old who received the Ad26.COV2.S COVID-19 vaccine or a placebo.

This chain links TRBV28 with TRBJ1-1; unclear D gene. Trimming stripped 4 bases from V and 1 base from J, with 19 bases between. The CDR3 loop spans 17 amino acids. Germline V gene lookup returns CDR1 MDHEN and CDR2 SYDVKM. The CDR3 loop is CASSCSPRVSRNTEAFF. The CDR3 nucleotides are TGTGCCAGCAGTTGTTCCCCCCGGGTGAGCCGGAACACTGAAGCTTTCTTT.

V is TRBV13 and J is TRBJ2-7; 7 bases are a match to TRBD2. The CDR3 has 13 amino acids. The ends lost 4 bases at V and 1 base at J; junction bases unmatched: 1. Germline CDR1 is PRHDT and CDR2 is FYEKMQ (reference sequence). This CDR3 is CASSSGLSYEQYF. The CDR3 coding sequence is TGTGCCAGCAGCTCGGGACTATCCTACGAGCAGTACTTC.

The rearrangement joins TRBV5-1 to TRBJ1-2, with a weak D call TRBD1 (5 bases). CDR3 size: 15 residues. Trimming took 0 bases from V and 0 from J, leaving 9 bases between them. CDR1 is SGHRS and CDR2 is YFSETQ in the germline V gene. The CDR3 DNA reads as TGCGCCAGCAGCTTGGTCGACAGATCTAACTATGGCTACACCTTC. Translated, it gives CASSLVDRSNYGYTF.

The J gene is TRBJ2-2, the V gene TRBV3-1 (or the pseudogene TRBV3-2), with 7 bases fitting TRBD1. V trimming: 4 bases; J trimming: 4 bases; junction bases outside the gene matches: 9. In germline, CDR1 is LGHDT, CDR2 YNNKEL (reference sequence). This CDR3 is 16 amino acids long. The CDR3 loop reads CASSPSHRGPTGELFF. The CDR3 coding sequence is TGTGCCAGCAGCCCCTCCCACAGGGGCCCCACCGGGGAGCTGTTTTTT.

This chain uses TRBV7-3 with TRBJ2-2; 12 nucleotides line up with TRBD2. The CDR3 is 18 amino acids. Germline-derived CDR1 and CDR2 are SGHTA and FQGTGA. V lost 5 bases to trimming and J lost 0 bases; unmatched junction nucleotides: 7. The CDR3 sequence: CASSPGLAGIPNTGELFF. CDR3 DNA: TGTGCCAGCAGCCCAGGACTAGCGGGGATCCCGAACACCGGGGAGCTGTTTTTT.

V usage is TRBV7-8 and J usage is TRBJ2-3; 7 nucleotides line up with TRBD2. CDR3 length: 17 residues. Germline CDR1 and CDR2: SGHVS and FQNEAQ. Trimming removed 1 base from V and 1 base from J; junction bases left unmatched: 8. CDR3 sequence reads: CASSLEYGGKGTDTQYF. For the CDR3, the DNA is TGTGCCAGCAGCTTAGAATACGGGGGGAAGGGCACAGATACGCAGTATTTT.

A word on this clone: The same CDR3 arises from other DNA sequences in this sample as well. This chain uses TRBV29-1 with TRBJ2-7, with 10 bases that match TRBD1. From germline, CDR1 is SQVTM and CDR2 ANQGSEA. V lost 3 bases to trimming and J lost 4 bases; unmatched junction nucleotides: 12. The CDR3 is 16 amino acids. The CDR3 bases are TGCAGCGTTGACCTCCGGGACAGGGGAGAGTTGTACGAGCAGTACTTC. Translating gives CSVDLRDRGELYEQYF.

The chain recombines TRBV7-2 with TRBJ1-2; a weak D match, TRBD1 (5 bases). Germline V lookup: CDR1 SGHTA, CDR2 FQGNSA. The CDR3 is 12 residues long. V lost 2 bases and J 8 bases, leaving 9 bases between the germline ends. The DNA for the CDR3 is TGTGCCAGCAGCTTACAGGGAGGGGGCTACACCTTC. The encoded protein is CASSLQGGGYTF.

The chain employs TRBV2 and TRBJ1-1, with D possibly TRBD1 on 6 matching bases. V was pared by 3 bases and J by 0 bases, with 8 bases between. There are 14 residues in the CDR3. The germline V gene encodes CDR1 SNHLY and CDR2 FYNNEI. The CDR3 nucleotides are TGTGCCAGCAGTGAGGGACACTTGAACACTGAAGCTTTCTTT. This translates into CASSEGHLNTEAFF.

This clone was observed a few times. The rearrangement links TRBV12-5 to TRBJ1-6; no firm D call. Germline assignment: CDR1 LGHNT and CDR2 FRNRAP. The CDR3 runs to 12 residues. Trimming shortened V by 0 bases and J by 6 bases, and 0 bases separated the two germline ends. For the CDR3, the DNA is TGTGCTAGTGGTTTGGTTAATTCACCCCTCCACTTT. It is translated as CASGLVNSPLHF.

This chain uses TRBV25-1 with TRBJ2-1; D is undetermined. The germline CDR1 and CDR2 sequences are MGHDK and SYGVNS. The CDR3 has 14 residues. Trimming stripped 3 bases from V and 8 bases from J, with 14 bases between. The CDR3 sequence is CASSEMRAVDEQFF. The CDR3, as DNA: TGTGCCAGCAGTGAGATGCGCGCGGTGGATGAGCAGTTCTTC.

The chain joins TRBV24-1 to TRBJ2-3, with D maybe TRBD1 (5 bases). The CDR3 length is 13 residues. The V end was cut by 4 bases, the J end by 2 bases, with 6 bases between. Germline lookup yields CDR1 KGHDR and CDR2 SFDVKD. The CDR3 sequence is CATSEGPTDTQYF. The CDR3, as DNA: TGTGCCACCAGTGAGGGGCCCACAGATACGCAGTATTTT.

The chain uses TRBV23-1 and TRBJ2-1; 10 bases match TRBD1. TRBV23-1 is annotated as an ORF whose role is uncertain. V lost 1 base and J lost 4; bases outside the gene matches: 4. CDR3 length: 16 amino acids. The chain's CDR3 is CASSQLGQGFYNEQFF. The DNA for the CDR3 is TGCGCCAGCAGTCAATTGGGACAGGGGTTTTACAATGAGCAGTTCTTC.

The V gene is TRBV14, the J gene TRBJ2-5; 7 nucleotides align to TRBD2. CDR3 length equals 19 residues. V trimming: 2 bases; J trimming: 3 bases; junction bases outside the gene matches: 18. Germline V gene data show CDR1 as SGHDN and CDR2 as FVKESK. CDR3 sequence (DNA): TGTGCCAGCAGCCAACCTCCCCCGACTAGCTGGGGTTTGAAAGAGACCCAGTACTTC. As protein: CASSQPPPTSWGLKETQYF.

This chain joins TRBV27 and TRBJ2-6; D tentatively fits TRBD1 or TRBD2 (5 bases each). The germline V gene has CDR1 MNHEY and CDR2 SMNVEV (reference sequence). V lost 8 bases and J 0 bases, leaving 23 bases between the germline ends. This CDR3 is built from 19 residues. The CDR3 loop reads CASGPLEGFYVSGANVLTF. CDR3 DNA sequence: TGTGCCAGCGGTCCGCTTGAGGGGTTCTACGTCTCTGGGGCCAACGTCCTGACTTTC.

The CDR3 DNA reads as TGCGCCAGCAGCCAAGATGGGCCAAGCTACAGCACAGATACGCAGTATTTT. Its protein product is CASSQDGPSYSTDTQYF. The chain carries TRBV4-3 and TRBJ2-3, with D unresolved. CDR1 and CDR2 from the germline V gene are LGHNA and YSLEER. Trimming shortened V by 0 bases and J by 0 bases, and 13 bases separated the two germline ends. This CDR3 has 17 residues.

This clone was seen more than once but under ten times. J is TRBJ1-3 and V is TRBV3-1 (or the pseudogene TRBV3-2); TRBD1 matches at 8 bases. V lost 4 bases and J lost 5; bases outside the gene matches: 16. Germline lookup yields CDR1 LGHDT and CDR2 YNNKEL (reference sequence). The length of the CDR3 is 18 residues. CDR3 amino acids: CASSRLAHDRGGRNTIYF. CDR3 coding DNA: TGTGCCAGCAGCCGCCTGGCCCATGACAGGGGAGGTAGAAACACCATATATTTT.

The chain recombines TRBV7-2 with TRBJ1-1; maybe TRBD1 (5 bases). Per the germline V gene, CDR1 is SGHTA and CDR2 is FQGNSA. Trimming took off 7 bases at V and 1 base at J, with 13 bases between the two ends. CDR3 length equals 14 residues. For the CDR3, the DNA is TGTGCCAGCACCGCCTCGACAGCGAACACTGAAGCTTTCTTT. Amino acid sequence: CASTASTANTEAFF.

The rearrangement uses TRBV9 and TRBJ2-1, with a possible D match to TRBD1 (5 bases). This CDR3 is built from 13 residues. V dropped 3 bases and J dropped 6 bases, with 10 bases sitting between them. Germline V gene sequence: CDR1 SGDLS, CDR2 YYNGEE. This chain's CDR3 is CASSGGLGNEQFF. In DNA, the CDR3 is TGTGCCAGCAGCGGGGGCCTCGGCAATGAGCAGTTCTTC.

This chain links TRBV19 with TRBJ1-1, with D perhaps TRBD1 (5 bases). The germline gives CDR1 LNHDA, CDR2 SQIVND (reference sequence). The length of the CDR3 is 13 residues. V dropped 6 bases and J dropped 2 bases, with 10 bases sitting between them. The CDR3 nucleotides are TGTGCCAGTAGACCCACAGGAAACACTGAAGCTTTCTTT. Protein sequence: CASRPTGNTEAFF.

This clone was recorded once. The chain is built from TRBV5-4 and TRBJ2-7, with D unclear. CDR3 length: 15 amino acids. V shed 4 bases and J shed 0 bases, with 14 bases lying between them. CDR1 and CDR2 (germline): SGHNT, YYREEE (reference sequence). The CDR3 DNA sequence: TGTGCCAGCAGCCCCACCCGGGCTTCCTCCTACGAGCAGTACTTC. Protein product: CASSPTRASSYEQYF.

This chain links TRBV2 with TRBJ1-5; the D gene is possibly TRBD1 (6 bases). The CDR3 runs 15 residues. The V end lost 6 bases, the J end lost 4 bases, and 16 bases lay between the germline ends. The germline CDR1 and CDR2 sequences are SNHLY and FYNNEI. The CDR3 coding sequence is TGTGCCAGCAGCGGGGCAGGGGCGAGTAATCAGCCCCAGCATTTT. The encoded protein is CASSGAGASNQPQHF.

This clone is a singleton in its sample. The chain links TRBV19 to TRBJ1-5; D is uncertain. CDR1 and CDR2 from the germline V gene are LNHDA and SQIVND (reference sequence). V was shortened by 8 bases and J by 3 bases, with 8 bases between the two germline ends. The CDR3 consists of 12 residues. The DNA of the CDR3 is TGTGCCAGTTCTGGGCTCAATCAGCCCCAGCATTTT. Amino acid sequence: CASSGLNQPQHF.

The CDR3 nucleotides are TGCAGCTCGCGAGGGCAGAACAACTATGGCTACACCTTC. Amino acids: CSSRGQNNYGYTF. The chain combines TRBV29-1 with TRBJ1-2, with D uncertain. This CDR3 contains 13 residues. Germline V gene sequence: CDR1 SQVTM, CDR2 ANQGSEA. Trimming stripped 8 bases from V and 2 bases from J, with 15 bases between.

J is TRBJ1-3 and V is TRBV4-1; D is unclear. The length of the CDR3 is 14 residues. Germline assignment: CDR1 MGHRA and CDR2 YSYEKL. V shed 0 bases and J shed 4 bases, with 7 bases lying between them. CDR3 in amino acids: CASSQEQSGNTIYF. CDR3 nucleotides: TGCGCCAGCAGCCAAGAACAGTCAGGAAACACCATATATTTT.

The rearrangement uses TRBV19 and TRBJ1-5, with D perhaps TRBD1 (5 bases). CDR3 length: 14 residues. Germline CDR1 and CDR2: LNHDA and SQIVND (reference sequence). Trimming took off 3 bases at V and 5 bases at J, with 11 bases between the two ends. CDR3 protein: CASSISGSDQPQHF. The DNA for the CDR3 is TGTGCCAGTAGTATTTCAGGGTCCGATCAGCCCCAGCATTTT.

The rearrangement joins TRBV12-3 or TRBV12-4 to TRBJ2-2, with D maybe TRBD1 (6 bases). Trimming removed 9 bases at V and 7 bases at J, with 15 bases between. The length of the CDR3 is 13 residues. CDR3 amino acids: CASKTGTYGELFF. Here the CDR3 DNA reads TGTGCCAGTAAAACAGGGACCTACGGGGAGCTGTTTTTT.

This chain connects TRBV10-3 to TRBJ1-2; D is unresolved. V gave up 6 bases and J gave up 2 bases, with 4 bases separating them. Per the germline V gene, CDR1 is ENHRY and CDR2 is SYGVKD. The CDR3 loop spans 11 amino acids. The CDR3, as DNA: TGTGCCATCAGGAGGAACTATGGCTACACCTTC. Its protein product is CAIRRNYGYTF.

This chain connects TRBV6-1 to TRBJ1-4; maybe TRBD1 (5 bases). CDR3 length: 13 residues. In germline, CDR1 is MNHNS, CDR2 SASEGT. The V and J ends lost 2 bases and 16 bases respectively, with 17 bases between them. The CDR3 DNA reads as TGTGCCAGCAGTGAACTGGGCGGGGCATTAGAGTTTTTT. It specifies CASSELGGALEFF.